Listed here are 4 T cell receptor beta chains from one sample, sequenced in a study. TCRdb passed the RT-PCR reads through MiXCR, listing each CDR3 protein once. The table lists about 700,000 distinct CDR3 sequences, 11% to 15% of them singletons. Sequenced sample: memory CD4+ T cells from blood. All receptors come from a female donor in good health, serving as a healthy control.

CDR3 in DNA: TGTGCCACCAGCAGAGATGTGGGGATTCAGCCCCAGCATTTT. Protein sequence: CATSRDVGIQPQHF. The gene calls are TRBV15 and TRBJ1-5; D not resolved. CDR1 is LNHNV and CDR2 is YYDKDF in the germline V gene (reference sequence). The V end was cut by 0 bases, the J end by 6 bases, with 9 bases between. This CDR3 region has 14 residues.

V and J are TRBV12-3 or TRBV12-4 and TRBJ2-1; 7 positions match TRBD1. The V and J ends lost 4 bases and 1 base, in that order; junction bases with no gene match: 7. This CDR3 has 16 residues. DNA of the CDR3: TGTGCCAGCAGTTCAGCCGGGACAGTTTCCTACAATGAGCAGTTCTTC. Its protein is CASSSAGTVSYNEQFF.

The rearrangement uses TRBV4-2 and TRBJ2-3; 9 positions agree with TRBD2. This CDR3 comprises 16 residues. V trimming: 0 bases; J trimming: 5 bases; junction bases outside the gene matches: 6. Per germline, CDR1 LGHNA and CDR2 YNFKEQ. This CDR3 is CASSQDIAGDRDTQYF. CDR3 sequence (DNA): TGTGCCAGCAGCCAAGACATAGCGGGGGATCGAGATACGCAGTATTTT.

The genes are TRBV13 and TRBJ2-6, with a tentative D call TRBD2 (6 bases). CDR1 is PRHDT, CDR2 FYEKMQ, per germline (reference sequence). The ends were cut back, 0 bases at V and 3 bases at J, with 9 bases in the middle. The CDR3 length is 16 residues. The CDR3 here is CASSLGGGGGANVLTF. The CDR3 bases are TGTGCCAGCAGCTTAGGTGGGGGAGGTGGGGCCAACGTCCTGACTTTC.